A single sample is the source of the 5 T cell receptor beta chains below, sequenced in a study of blood T cell repertoires in COVID-19. Produced via immunoSEQ multiplex PCR; TCRdb's table is partial and in-frame only. The repertoire holds some 32,000 clones, with over 75% as singletons. Sequencing used peripheral blood. Source of these receptors: a man in his sixties with active COVID-19.

The chain employs TRBV5-4 and TRBJ2-1; unclear D gene. This CDR3 has 14 amino acids. Germline CDR1 and CDR2: SGHNT and YYREEE (reference sequence). V dropped 1 base and J dropped 5 bases, with 10 bases sitting between them. Here the CDR3 DNA reads TGTGCCAGCAGCTTGTTTGGTGCGCACAATGAGCAGTTCTTC. Protein sequence: CASSLFGAHNEQFF. Using reference TRBV5-4 and TRBJ2-1 for the parts outside the CDR3, the full variable domain is ETGVTQSPTHLIKTRGQQVTLRCSSQSGHNTVSWYQQALGQGPQFIFQYYREEENGRGNFPPRFSGLQFPNYSSELNVNALELDDSALYLCASSLFGAHNEQFFGPGTRLTVL.

V gene TRBV7-2 combines with J gene TRBJ2-3, with TRBD1 matching over 8 bases. CDR1 and CDR2 (germline): SGHTA, FQGNSA. The J segment lost 1 base and the V segment lost 1 base, leaving 1 base of the junction unmatched. The CDR3 length is 15 residues. CDR3 nucleotides: TGTGCCAGCAGCTTAGGACAGGGGCGCACAGATACGCAGTATTTT. The encoded protein is CASSLGQGRTDTQYF.

The chain employs TRBV4-1 and TRBJ2-3, with 9 nucleotides matching TRBD2. From germline, CDR1 is MGHRA and CDR2 YSYEKL. With V trimmed by 2 bases and J by 8 bases, 11 bases remained unmatched. CDR3 length: 16 amino acids. The CDR3, as DNA: TGCGCCAGCAGCCAATTTCCCTGGCGGGGGGGTGGTACGCAGTATTTT. It is translated as CASSQFPWRGGGTQYF.

The genes are TRBV4-1 and TRBJ2-3; TRBD2 matches at 11 bases. The trim removed 1 base at V and 5 bases at J, leaving 11 bases unmatched. This CDR3 region has 18 residues. Germline V gene data show CDR1 as MGHRA and CDR2 as YSYEKL. The CDR3 sequence is CASSQATLLAGGRDTQYF. The CDR3 DNA follows: TGCGCCAGCAGCCAAGCAACACTCCTAGCGGGAGGTAGAGATACGCAGTATTTT.

J is TRBJ2-1 and V is TRBV9; perhaps TRBD1 as D (6 bases). The V gene lost 0 bases and the J gene lost 4 bases, with 11 bases spanning the gap. Germline V gene lookup returns CDR1 SGDLS and CDR2 YYNGEE. CDR3 length equals 15 residues. The CDR3 protein is CASSVGSGAYNEQFF. In nucleotides, the CDR3 is TGTGCCAGCAGCGTAGGGTCAGGGGCGTACAATGAGCAGTTCTTC.